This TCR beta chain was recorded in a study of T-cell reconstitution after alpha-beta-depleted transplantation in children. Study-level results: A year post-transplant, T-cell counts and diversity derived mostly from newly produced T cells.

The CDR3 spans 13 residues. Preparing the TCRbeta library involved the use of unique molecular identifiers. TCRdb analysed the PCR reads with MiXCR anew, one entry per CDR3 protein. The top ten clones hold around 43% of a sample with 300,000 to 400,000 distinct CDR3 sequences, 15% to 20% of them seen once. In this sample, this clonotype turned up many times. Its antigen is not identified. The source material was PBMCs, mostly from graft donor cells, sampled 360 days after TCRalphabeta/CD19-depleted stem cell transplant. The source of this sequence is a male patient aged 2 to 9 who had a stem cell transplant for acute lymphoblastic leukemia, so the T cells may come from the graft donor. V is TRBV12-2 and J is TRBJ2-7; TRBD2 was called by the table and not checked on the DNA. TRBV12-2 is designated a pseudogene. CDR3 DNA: TGTGCAAGTCGCCTCCCCGTGCTAAAGGAGCAGTACTTC. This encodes CASRLPVLKEQYF.